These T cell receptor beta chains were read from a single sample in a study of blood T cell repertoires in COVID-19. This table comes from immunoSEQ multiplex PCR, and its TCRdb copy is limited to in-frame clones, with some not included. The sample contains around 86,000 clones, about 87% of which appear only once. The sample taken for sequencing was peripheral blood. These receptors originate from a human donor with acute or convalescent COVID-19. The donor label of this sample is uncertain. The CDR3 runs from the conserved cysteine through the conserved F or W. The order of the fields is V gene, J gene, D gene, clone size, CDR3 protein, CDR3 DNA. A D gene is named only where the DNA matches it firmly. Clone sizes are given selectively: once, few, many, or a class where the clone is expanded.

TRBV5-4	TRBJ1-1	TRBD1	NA	CASSIGAGQGAYTEAFF	TGTGCCAGCAGCATTGGCGCGGGCCAGGGGGCATACACTGAAGCTTTCTTT
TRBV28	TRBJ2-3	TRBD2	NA	CASSPAGDADTQYF	TGTGCCAGCAGTCCAGCGGGGGACGCAGATACGCAGTATTTT
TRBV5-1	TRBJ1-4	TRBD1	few	CASSLDRFNEKLFF	TGCGCCAGCAGCCTGGACAGGTTTAATGAAAAACTGTTTTTT
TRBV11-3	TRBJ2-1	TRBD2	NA	CASSFGLAGGNEQFF	TGTGCCAGCAGCTTCGGACTAGCGGGGGGTAATGAGCAGTTCTTC
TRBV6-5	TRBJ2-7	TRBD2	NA	CASTPTSGLAYEQYF	TGTGCCAGCACCCCGACTAGCGGGTTGGCGTACGAGCAGTACTTC
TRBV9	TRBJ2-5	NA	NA	CASSVDVERTQYF	TGTGCCAGCAGCGTAGATGTGGAGCGGACCCAGTACTTC
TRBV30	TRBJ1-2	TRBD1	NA	CAWSVLGTGNYGYTF	TGTGCCTGGAGTGTACTCGGGACAGGGAACTATGGCTACACCTTC
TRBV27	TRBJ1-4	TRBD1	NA	CASSRDREGEKLFF	TGTGCCAGCAGTCGGGACAGGGAAGGCGAAAAACTGTTTTTT
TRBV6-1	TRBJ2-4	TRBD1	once	CASSGPRRDSLAKNIQYF	TGTGCCAGCAGTGGGCCTAGACGGGACAGCCTAGCCAAAAACATTCAGTACTTC
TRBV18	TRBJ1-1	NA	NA	CASSPVRGDTEAFF	TGTGCCAGCTCACCAGTTCGGGGGGACACTGAAGCTTTCTTT
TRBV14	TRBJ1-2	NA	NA	CASSQGQVYGYTF	TGTGCCAGCAGCCAAGGACAGGTCTATGGCTACACCTTC
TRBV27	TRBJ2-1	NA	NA	CASSPTPRNEQFF	TGTGCCAGCAGTCCCACCCCCAGGAATGAGCAGTTCTTC
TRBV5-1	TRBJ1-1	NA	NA	CASSLQPGLREAFF	TGCGCCAGCAGCTTGCAGCCAGGGTTGCGGGAAGCTTTCTTT
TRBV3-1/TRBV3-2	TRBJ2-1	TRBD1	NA	CASSSTGGRGNEQFF	TGTGCCAGCAGCTCAACAGGGGGTAGAGGAAATGAGCAGTTCTTC
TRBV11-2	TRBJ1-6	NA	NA	CANSLWQFTVYGSPLHF	TGTGCCAACAGCTTGTGGCAGTTTACCGTTTATGGTTCACCCCTCCACTTT
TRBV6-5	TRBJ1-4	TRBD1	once	CASRGQGSIEKLFF	TGTGCCAGCAGAGGACAGGGGAGTATTGAAAAACTGTTTTTT
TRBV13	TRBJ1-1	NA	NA	CASSLNWRGSGEAFF	TGTGCCAGCAGCTTAAATTGGCGGGGATCGGGTGAAGCTTTCTTT
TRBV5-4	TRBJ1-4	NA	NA	CASSGGDRTDEKLFF	TGTGCCAGCAGCGGGGGGGATCGGACAGATGAAAAACTGTTTTTT
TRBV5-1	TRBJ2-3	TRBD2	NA	CASSLAVAGGTDTQYF	TGCGCCAGCAGCTTGGCGGTAGCGGGGGGCACAGATACGCAGTATTTT
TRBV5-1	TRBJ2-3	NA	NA	CASSLVEGTDTQYF	TGCGCCAGCAGCTTGGTGGAGGGCACAGATACGCAGTATTTT
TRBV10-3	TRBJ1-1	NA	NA	CAISHGTPGGNTEAFF	TGTGCCATCAGCCACGGGACCCCCGGGGGAAACACTGAAGCTTTCTTT
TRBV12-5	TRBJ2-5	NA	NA	CASGLHTSGETQYF	TGTGCTAGTGGTTTGCACACTTCAGGGGAGACCCAGTACTTC
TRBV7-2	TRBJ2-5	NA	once	CASSFQGLETQYF	TGTGCCAGCAGCTTCCAGGGTTTAGAGACCCAGTACTTC
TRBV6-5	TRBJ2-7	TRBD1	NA	CASSYSGQGPYEQYF	TGTGCCAGCAGTTACTCCGGACAGGGACCCTACGAGCAGTACTTC
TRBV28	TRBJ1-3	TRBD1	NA	CASSLSTGEVSGNTIYF	TGTGCCAGCAGCCTCAGTACAGGGGAAGTATCTGGAAACACCATATATTTT
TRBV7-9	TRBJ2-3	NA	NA	CASSLSGEDTDTQYF	TGTGCCAGCAGCTTATCGGGGGAGGACACAGATACGCAGTATTTT
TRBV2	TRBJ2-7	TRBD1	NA	CARRGQAYEQYF	TGTGCCAGACGGGGACAGGCCTACGAGCAGTACTTC